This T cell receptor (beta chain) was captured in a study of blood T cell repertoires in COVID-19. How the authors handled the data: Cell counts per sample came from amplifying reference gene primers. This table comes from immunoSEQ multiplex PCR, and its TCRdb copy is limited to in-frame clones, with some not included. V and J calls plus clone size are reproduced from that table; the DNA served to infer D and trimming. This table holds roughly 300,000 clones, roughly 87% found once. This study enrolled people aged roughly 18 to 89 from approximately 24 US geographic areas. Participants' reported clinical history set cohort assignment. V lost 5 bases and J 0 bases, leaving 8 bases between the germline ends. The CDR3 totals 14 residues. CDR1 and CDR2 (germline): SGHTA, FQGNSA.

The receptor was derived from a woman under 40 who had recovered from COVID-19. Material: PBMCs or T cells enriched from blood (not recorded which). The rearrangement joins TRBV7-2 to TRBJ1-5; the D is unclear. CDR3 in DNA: TGTGCCAGCAGCCTGGGCAATAGCAATCAGCCCCAGCATTTT. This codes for CASSLGNSNQPQHF.